This T cell receptor beta chain was observed in a study of T cell repertoires in cytomegalovirus infection. The wider study: From public TCR beta signatures came an indication of both CMV infection and matching HLA type. Study-wide findings and caveats: HLA-C-restricted TCR beta clonotypes specific for CMV led the ex vivo response.

Details on this clonotype: Antigen specificity is unknown. The junction departs from the called germline gene at one end, perhaps through a read error.

From germline, CDR1 is SEHNR and CDR2 FQNEAQ (reference sequence). This CDR3 has 14 amino acids. TCRdb recomputed calls from the reads with MiXCR, one row per CDR3 protein. The sample holds 250,000 to 300,000 distinct CDR3 sequences, more than 20% seen once. The chain employs TRBV7-9 and TRBJ1-1, with a weak D call TRBD1 (5 bases). The source is a human donor in good health (CMV status not recorded). Some clones in this sample may be carry-over from other donors' samples. The sequenced material came from PBMCs. This CDR3 reads CASSLAQENAEAFF. The DNA of the CDR3 is TGTGCCAGCAGCTTAGCACAGGAGAACGCTGAAGCTTTCTTT.